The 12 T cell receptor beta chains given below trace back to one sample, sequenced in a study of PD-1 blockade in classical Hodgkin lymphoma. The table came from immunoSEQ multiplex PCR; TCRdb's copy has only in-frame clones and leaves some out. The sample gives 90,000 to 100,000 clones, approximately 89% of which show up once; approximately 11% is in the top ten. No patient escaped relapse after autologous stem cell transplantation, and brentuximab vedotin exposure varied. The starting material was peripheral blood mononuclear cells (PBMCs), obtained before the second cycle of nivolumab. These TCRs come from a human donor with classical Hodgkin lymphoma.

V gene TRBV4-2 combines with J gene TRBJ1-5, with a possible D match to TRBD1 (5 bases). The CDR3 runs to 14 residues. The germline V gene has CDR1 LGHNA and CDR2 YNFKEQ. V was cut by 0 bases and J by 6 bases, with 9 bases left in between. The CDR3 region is CASSQDPGSQPQHF. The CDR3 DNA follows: TGTGCCAGCAGCCAAGATCCAGGGAGTCAGCCCCAGCATTTT.

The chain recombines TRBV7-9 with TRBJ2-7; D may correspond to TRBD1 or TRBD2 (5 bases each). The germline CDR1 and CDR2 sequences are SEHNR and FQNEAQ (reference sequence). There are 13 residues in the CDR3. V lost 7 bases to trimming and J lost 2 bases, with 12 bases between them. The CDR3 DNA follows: TGTGCCAGCACCGGGACGGCAACCTACGAGCAGTACTTC. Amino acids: CASTGTATYEQYF.

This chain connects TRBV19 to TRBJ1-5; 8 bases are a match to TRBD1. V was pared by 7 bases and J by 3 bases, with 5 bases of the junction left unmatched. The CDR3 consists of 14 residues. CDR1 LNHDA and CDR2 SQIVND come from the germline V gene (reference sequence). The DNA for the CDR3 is TGTGCCAGTACTACAGGGGGGAACAATCAGCCCCAGCATTTT. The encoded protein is CASTTGGNNQPQHF.

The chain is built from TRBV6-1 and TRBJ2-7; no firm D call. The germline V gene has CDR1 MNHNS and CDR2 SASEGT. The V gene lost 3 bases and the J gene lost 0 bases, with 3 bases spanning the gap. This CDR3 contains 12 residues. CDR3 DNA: TGTGCCAGCAGTGACAACTCCTACGAGCAGTACTTC. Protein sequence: CASSDNSYEQYF.

CDR3 sequence: CASSTGGETNEKLFF. Written as DNA, the CDR3 is TGTGCCAGCAGTACGGGGGGGGAAACTAATGAAAAACTGTTTTTT. The gene calls are TRBV27 and TRBJ1-4; possible D gene TRBD1, 5 bases. Germline V lookup: CDR1 MNHEY, CDR2 SMNVEV (reference sequence). Trimming took 5 bases from V and 1 from J, leaving 11 bases between them. The CDR3 totals 15 residues.

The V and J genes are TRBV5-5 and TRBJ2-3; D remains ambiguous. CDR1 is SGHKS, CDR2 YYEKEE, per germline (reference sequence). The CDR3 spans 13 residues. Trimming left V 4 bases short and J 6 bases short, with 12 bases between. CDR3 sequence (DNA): TGTGCCAGCAGCCTCTTAGTGTATGATACGCAGTATTTT. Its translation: CASSLLVYDTQYF.

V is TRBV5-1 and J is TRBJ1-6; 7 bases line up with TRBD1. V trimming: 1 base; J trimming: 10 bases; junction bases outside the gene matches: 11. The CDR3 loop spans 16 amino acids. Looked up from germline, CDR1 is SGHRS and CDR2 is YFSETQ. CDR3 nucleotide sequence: TGCGCCAGCAGCTTGCCCGGTCAGGGGGTAGGGTCACCCCTCCACTTT. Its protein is CASSLPGQGVGSPLHF.

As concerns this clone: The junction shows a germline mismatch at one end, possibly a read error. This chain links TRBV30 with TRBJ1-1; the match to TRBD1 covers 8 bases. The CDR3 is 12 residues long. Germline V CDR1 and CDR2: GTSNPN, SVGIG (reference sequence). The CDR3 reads CSTDRANTEAFF. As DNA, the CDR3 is TGCAGTACGGACAGGGCGAACACTGAAGCTTTCTTT. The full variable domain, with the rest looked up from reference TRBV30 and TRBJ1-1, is SQTIHQWPATLVQPVGSPLSLECTVEGTSNPNLYWYRQAAGRGLQLLFYSVGIGQISSEVPQNLSASRPQDRQFILSSKKLLLSDSGFYLCSTDRANTEAFFGQGTRLTVV.

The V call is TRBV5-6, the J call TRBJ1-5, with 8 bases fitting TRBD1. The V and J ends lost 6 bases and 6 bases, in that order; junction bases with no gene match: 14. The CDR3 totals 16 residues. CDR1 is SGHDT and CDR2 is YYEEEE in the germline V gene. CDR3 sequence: CASNRKDREFAQPQHF. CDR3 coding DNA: TGTGCCAGCAACAGAAAGGACAGGGAGTTTGCTCAGCCCCAGCATTTT.

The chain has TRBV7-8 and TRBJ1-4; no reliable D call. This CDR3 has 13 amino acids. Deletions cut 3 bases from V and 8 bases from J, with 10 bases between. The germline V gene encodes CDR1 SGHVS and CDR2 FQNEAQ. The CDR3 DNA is TGTGCCAGCAGCTTGCCCTGGGGAGAAAAACTGTTTTTT. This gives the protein CASSLPWGEKLFF.

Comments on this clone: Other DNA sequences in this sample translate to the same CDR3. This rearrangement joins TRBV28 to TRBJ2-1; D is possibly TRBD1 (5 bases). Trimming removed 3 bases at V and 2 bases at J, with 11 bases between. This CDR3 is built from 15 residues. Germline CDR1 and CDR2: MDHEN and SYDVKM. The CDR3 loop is CASSLAGATYNEQFF. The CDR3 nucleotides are TGTGCCAGCAGTTTGGCTGGGGCCACCTACAATGAGCAGTTCTTC.

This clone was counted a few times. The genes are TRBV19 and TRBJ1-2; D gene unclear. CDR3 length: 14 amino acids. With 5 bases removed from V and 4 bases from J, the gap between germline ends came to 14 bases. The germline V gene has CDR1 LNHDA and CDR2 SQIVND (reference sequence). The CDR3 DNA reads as TGTGCCAGTAGTCTCTCACTGGGAGTCTATGGCTACACCTTC. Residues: CASSLSLGVYGYTF.